This TCR beta chain originates from a study of cytomegalovirus exposure and HLA in healthy donors. PCR employed 60 Vbeta and 13 Jbeta primers. Produced via immunoSEQ multiplex PCR; TCRdb's table is partial and in-frame only. The sample comprises 130,000 to 150,000 clones, around 77% of which are singletons, and roughly 4.9% rests with the top ten. Donors likely had unrecorded immune exposures despite being nominally healthy when sampled. Study-level results: It was in a later analysis that TCR association rates were seen to vary by HLA locus, highest for DRB1 and lowest for HLA-C. In a later analysis, TCR beta V- and J-gene trimming was associated with a missense DCLRE1C variant. In presence/absence analyses, roughly uniform sequencing depth across donors was assumed.

With regard to this clone: The antigen is undetermined.

Germline V gene lookup returns CDR1 MNHEY and CDR2 SVGAGI. This CDR3 spans 15 amino acids. With V trimmed by 5 bases and J by 7 bases, 10 bases remained unmatched. The chain links TRBV6-5 to TRBJ2-4; 8 nucleotides agree with TRBD1. Input material: PBMCs. The TCR was taken from a woman in her forties or fifties in good health and CMV-seronegative. The CDR3 reads CASSGQGSPSNIQYF. The CDR3 bases are TGTGCCAGCAGTGGACAGGGTAGCCCGTCTAACATTCAGTACTTC.